The 30 T cell receptor beta chains given below trace back to one sample, sequenced in a study of T-cell reconstitution after alpha-beta-depleted transplantation in children. As it was prepared, the TCRbeta library received unique molecular identifiers. TCRdb re-called the PCR reads through MiXCR, storing one row per CDR3 protein. This sample carries around 420,000 distinct CDR3 sequences, about 16% of them seen once, and the ten largest clones take over 25%. The source was PBMCs, mostly from graft donor cells, collected 360 days after TCRalphabeta/CD19-depleted stem cell transplant. The receptors here all came from a boy under two years old who had a stem cell transplant for Wiskott-Aldrich syndrome, so the T cells may come from the graft donor.

There are a few counts of this clonotype. The gene calls are TRBV6-2 or TRBV6-3 and TRBJ2-1, with 10 nucleotides matching TRBD2. The CDR3 contains 13 residues. After removal of 6 bases from V and 6 bases from J, the junction contained 2 bases not matched to a gene. Per the germline V gene, CDR1 is MNHEY and CDR2 is SVGEGT. Here the CDR3 reads CASRPSGSNEQFF. The DNA for the CDR3 is TGTGCCAGCAGACCTAGCGGGAGCAATGAGCAGTTCTTC.

This clonotype has a handful of counts. The V and J genes are TRBV20-1 and TRBJ2-1; TRBD2 agrees at 9 bases. The CDR3 sequence is 19 residues long. J lost 0 bases, V lost 1 base, and 13 bases had no gene match. Germline values: CDR1 DFQATT, CDR2 SNEGSKA (reference sequence). Here the CDR3 reads CSARGGASGATFSYNEQFF. CDR3 coding DNA: TGCAGTGCTAGAGGTGGGGCTAGCGGGGCGACTTTCTCCTACAATGAGCAGTTCTTC.

This chain joins TRBV29-1 and TRBJ1-2, with a weak D call TRBD1 (5 bases). The germline gives CDR1 SQVTM, CDR2 ANQGSEA. The length of the CDR3 is 14 residues. V was shortened by 8 bases and J by 4 bases, with 20 bases between the two germline ends. CDR3 DNA: TGCAGCATCTCTAACCCGGGACCTCTCTATGGCTACACCTTC. Amino acid sequence: CSISNPGPLYGYTF.

This clonotype was counted ten times or more. The chain joins TRBV24-1 to TRBJ1-1, with D uncertain. V was trimmed by 3 bases and J by 1 base, leaving 5 bases between them. Looked up from germline, CDR1 is KGHDR and CDR2 is SFDVKD. The CDR3 loop spans 13 amino acids. CDR3 sequence: CATSDRTNTEAFF. As DNA, the CDR3 is TGTGCCACCAGTGATCGGACGAACACTGAAGCTTTCTTT.

The chain uses TRBV20-1 and TRBJ2-1; D gene unclear. V gave up 6 bases and J gave up 4 bases, with 19 bases separating them. The germline gives CDR1 DFQATT, CDR2 SNEGSKA (reference sequence). CDR3 size: 15 residues. The CDR3 loop is CSAFRSGSQYNEQFF. In DNA form, the CDR3 reads TGCAGTGCCTTCCGATCCGGTTCCCAATACAATGAGCAGTTCTTC.

This clonotype occurred many times. This chain uses TRBV12-3 or TRBV12-4 with TRBJ2-1; the D gene could be TRBD1 or TRBD2 (6 bases each). V lost 7 bases and J lost 6, with 16 bases in between. The CDR3 is 14 amino acids. The CDR3 is CASTRGQPFNEQFF. The CDR3 nucleotides read TGTGCCAGCACTCGGGGGCAGCCCTTCAATGAGCAGTTCTTC.

The rearrangement joins TRBV13 to TRBJ1-1; 9 nucleotides match TRBD1. The ends lost 4 bases at V and 0 bases at J; junction bases unmatched: 6. The CDR3 loop spans 16 amino acids. CDR1 PRHDT and CDR2 FYEKMQ come from the germline V gene (reference sequence). As DNA, the CDR3 is TGTGCCAGCAGCTATTGGGGACAGGGCATGAACACTGAAGCTTTCTTT. This gives the protein CASSYWGQGMNTEAFF.

This clonotype turned up a few times. This chain links TRBV4-3 with TRBJ2-5; D is possibly TRBD1 (6 bases). Germline V gene data show CDR1 as LGHNA and CDR2 as YSLEER. The CDR3 has 17 amino acids. V shed 1 base and J shed 1 base, with 16 bases lying between them. CDR3 residues: CASSQGTGMGAQETQYF. The CDR3 coding sequence is TGCGCCAGCAGCCAAGGTACAGGGATGGGGGCCCAAGAGACCCAGTACTTC.

There are a few counts of this clonotype. This CDR3 reads CASSAGLAGLLTYEQYF. As DNA, the CDR3 is TGTGCCAGCAGTGCAGGACTAGCGGGATTACTTACCTACGAGCAGTACTTC. This sequence joins TRBV2 and TRBJ2-7; 12 bases map to TRBD2. CDR1 and CDR2 (germline): SNHLY, FYNNEI. V lost 4 bases, J lost 2 bases, and 9 bases stayed unmatched. This CDR3 has 17 residues.

The chain uses TRBV4-3 and TRBJ2-5; D is perhaps TRBD2 (5 bases). The germline gives CDR1 LGHNA, CDR2 YSLEER. Trimming removed 1 base from V and 5 bases from J, with 8 bases in between. The CDR3 is 13 residues long. The CDR3 loop is CASSQVRDETQYF. CDR3 nucleotides: TGCGCCAGCAGCCAAGTCCGGGATGAGACCCAGTACTTC.

This clonotype was detected only a few times. This chain connects TRBV12-3 or TRBV12-4 to TRBJ2-2, with 11 positions matching TRBD1. The V and J ends lost 4 bases and 0 bases, in that order; junction bases with no gene match: 10. The length of the CDR3 is 19 residues. The CDR3 DNA follows: TGTGCCAGCAGTTCCCGGGACAGGGGGGTCTACGCGAACACCGGGGAGCTGTTTTTT. It translates to CASSSRDRGVYANTGELFF.

This chain joins TRBV29-1 and TRBJ1-2; 9 nucleotides align to TRBD1. The CDR3 runs to 15 residues. Germline CDR1 is SQVTM and CDR2 is ANQGSEA. With 4 bases clipped from V and 7 bases from J, the junction kept 13 bases outside the gene matches. Here the CDR3 DNA reads TGCAGCGTTGTAAGCGGGACAGGGAGTATCACTGGCTACACCTTC. Translated: CSVVSGTGSITGYTF.

This clonotype was detected a few times. This chain connects TRBV29-1 to TRBJ1-1; D unclear. The CDR3 is 12 residues long. The V gene's germline CDR1 is SQVTM and CDR2 ANQGSEA. V lost 7 bases to trimming and J lost 4 bases, with 13 bases between them. The DNA for the CDR3 is TGCAGCGCTAAGACCCCCTCCACTGAAGCTTTCTTT. Its protein product is CSAKTPSTEAFF.

This clonotype has a handful of counts. The chain couples TRBV5-1 to TRBJ2-2; possible D gene TRBD2, 5 bases. Germline V gene lookup returns CDR1 SGHRS and CDR2 YFSETQ. The CDR3 runs 13 residues. V was pared by 5 bases and J by 7 bases, with 12 bases between. This CDR3 reads CASRRVGGGELFF. DNA of the CDR3: TGCGCCAGCAGAAGAGTAGGAGGCGGGGAGCTGTTTTTT.

As to this clonotype: Possible read error: a much larger clone is one base away. This chain joins TRBV29-1 and TRBJ2-4, with TRBD1 as a possible D gene (5 bases). Per germline, CDR1 SQVTM and CDR2 ANQGSEA. This CDR3 has 13 amino acids. Deletions cut 3 bases from V and 5 bases from J, with 11 bases between. The DNA of the CDR3 is TGCAGCGTTGACAGGGATGAGGAAAACATTCAGTACTTC. This encodes CSVDRDEENIQYF.

This clonotype was recorded a few times. The chain uses TRBV29-1 and TRBJ2-7, with D maybe TRBD1 (5 bases). The V gene's germline CDR1 is SQVTM and CDR2 ANQGSEA. V was cut by 4 bases and J by 4 bases, with 14 bases left in between. This CDR3 region has 13 residues. As DNA, the CDR3 is TGCAGCGTTGGAATAGGGGATGGGTACGAGCAGTACTTC. As protein: CSVGIGDGYEQYF.

The CDR3 loop reads CASSFQGNQETQYF. The CDR3 bases are TGTGCCAGCAGTTTCCAGGGCAACCAAGAGACCCAGTACTTC. The V gene is TRBV6-5, the J gene TRBJ2-5; TRBD1 is a possible D gene (5 bases). CDR1 is MNHEY and CDR2 is SVGAGI in the germline V gene. V dropped 4 bases and J dropped 0 bases, with 9 bases sitting between them. The CDR3 covers 14 residues.

This clonotype was seen a handful of times. This chain uses TRBV27 with TRBJ2-7; 9 bases align to TRBD1. CDR3 size: 14 residues. Trimming removed 4 bases from V and 1 base from J; junction bases left unmatched: 2. CDR1 is MNHEY and CDR2 is SMNVEV in the germline V gene (reference sequence). The CDR3 sequence is CASSWDRASYEQYF. The CDR3 DNA is TGTGCCAGCAGTTGGGACAGGGCATCCTACGAGCAGTACTTC.

The chain joins TRBV7-9 to TRBJ2-7; D is possibly TRBD2 (5 bases). CDR1 SEHNR and CDR2 FQNEAQ come from the germline V gene (reference sequence). CDR3 size: 14 residues. With 5 bases removed from V and 5 bases from J, the gap between germline ends came to 16 bases. The CDR3 coding sequence is TGTGCCAGCAGCCCTTCCCCGGGGTATGACGAGCAGTACTTC. Protein product: CASSPSPGYDEQYF.

V usage is TRBV6-5 and J usage is TRBJ2-2; tentative D call: TRBD2 (5 bases). With 0 bases removed from V and 7 bases from J, the gap between germline ends came to 18 bases. The CDR3 spans 17 residues. Germline CDR1 reads MNHEY; CDR2 reads SVGAGI. CDR3 in DNA: TGTGCCAGCAGTTACTCACTAAGTGGGAGCCTGTGCGGGGAGCTGTTTTTT. Translating it yields CASSYSLSGSLCGELFF.

A few counts support this clonotype. This chain uses TRBV10-3 with TRBJ1-2, with D maybe TRBD1 (6 bases). The CDR3 runs 13 residues. Trimming cost V 8 bases and J 4 bases, with 14 bases left between them. From germline, CDR1 is ENHRY and CDR2 SYGVKD. CDR3 residues: CAIRGGNSYGYTF. CDR3 DNA: TGTGCCATCCGAGGGGGAAACTCCTATGGCTACACCTTC.

In this sample, this clonotype turned up many times. The CDR3 is CAISSHNYGYTF. The CDR3 DNA follows: TGTGCCATCAGTTCACATAACTATGGCTACACCTTC. J is TRBJ1-2 and V is TRBV10-3, with D unresolved. The V end lost 5 bases, the J end lost 1 base, and 5 bases lay between the germline ends. The germline V gene encodes CDR1 ENHRY and CDR2 SYGVKD. CDR3 length equals 12 residues.

J is TRBJ2-5 and V is TRBV6-1, with TRBD1 matching over 8 bases. Germline values: CDR1 MNHNS, CDR2 SASEGT. The CDR3 extends over 14 amino acids. J gave up 5 bases and V 7 bases, and 9 bases lay outside the gene matches. As DNA, the CDR3 is TGTGCCAGCACCCCCAGGGGGCGAGAGGAGACCCAGTACTTC. It is translated as CASTPRGREETQYF.

The chain is built from TRBV27 and TRBJ1-2; no reliable D call. Germline V gene lookup returns CDR1 MNHEY and CDR2 SMNVEV (reference sequence). The CDR3 spans 14 residues. The V gene lost 4 bases and the J gene lost 4 bases, with 13 bases spanning the gap. The CDR3 region has the DNA TGTGCCAGCAGTTGGAGGGAACCCCTCTATGGCTACACCTTC. It translates to CASSWREPLYGYTF.

The rearrangement joins TRBV7-9 to TRBJ2-7, with 11 bases that match TRBD2. CDR1 is SEHNR and CDR2 is FQNEAQ in the germline V gene (reference sequence). The CDR3 extends over 17 amino acids. Germline trimming cut 0 bases from V and 0 bases from J; bases unmatched to any gene: 4. The DNA for the CDR3 is TGTGCCAGCAGCTTAGCTTTAGGACTAGCGGGCTCCTACGAGCAGTACTTC. Amino acids: CASSLALGLAGSYEQYF.

The rearrangement links TRBV28 to TRBJ2-5, with TRBD2 as a possible D gene (7 bases). V lost 3 bases to trimming and J lost 5 bases, with 16 bases between them. Germline loops: CDR1 MDHEN, CDR2 SYDVKM. This CDR3 region has 15 residues. CDR3 residues: CASSFPGGLRETQYF. CDR3 nucleotide sequence: TGTGCCAGCAGTTTCCCGGGGGGCCTGAGGGAGACCCAGTACTTC.

In this sample, this clonotype turned up a few times. The V and J genes are TRBV5-1 and TRBJ1-6; D is perhaps TRBD1 (6 bases). Trimming took off 0 bases at V and 7 bases at J, with 14 bases between the two ends. CDR1 and CDR2 (germline): SGHRS, YFSETQ. The CDR3 has 16 residues. In nucleotides, the CDR3 is TGCGCCAGCAGCTTGGACCACAGGGTTAGGAATTCACCCCTCCACTTT. Protein: CASSLDHRVRNSPLHF.

This clonotype turned up a few times. This chain connects TRBV10-3 to TRBJ1-6, with 8 bases fitting TRBD1. The CDR3 covers 15 residues. Germline CDR1 reads ENHRY; CDR2 reads SYGVKD. With 7 bases clipped from V and 8 bases from J, the junction kept 10 bases outside the gene matches. CDR3 residues: CAINNDRGLHSPLHF. The CDR3, as DNA: TGTGCCATCAATAATGACAGGGGCCTGCATTCACCCCTCCACTTT.

This chain links TRBV11-2 with TRBJ2-7, with TRBD2 matching 11 bases. V gave up 7 bases and J gave up 5 bases; unmatched junction bases: 16. Germline CDR1 and CDR2: SGHAT and FQNNGV. The CDR3 spans 17 residues. The CDR3 nucleotides read TGTGCCAGCAACTTCGACTTGGTAGCGGGAGGGTCCCACGAGCAGTACTTC. This codes for CASNFDLVAGGSHEQYF.

The rearrangement uses TRBV24-1 and TRBJ2-7; 8 nucleotides agree with TRBD1. This CDR3 is built from 15 residues. Germline values: CDR1 KGHDR, CDR2 SFDVKD. V dropped 5 bases and J dropped 5; count of bases not matched to a gene: 10. The CDR3 reads CATSGGQEGLHEQYF. The DNA for the CDR3 is TGTGCCACCAGTGGGGGACAGGAGGGCCTACACGAGCAGTACTTC.